The following is a TCR beta chain sequence with its context. These data originate in a study of blood T cell repertoires in COVID-19. Libraries were prepared by immunoSEQ multiplex PCR; TCRdb keeps only in-frame clonotypes and omits some of them. The table includes approximately 310,000 clones, about 89% detected once. The CDR3 has 15 residues. V lost 4 bases and J lost 2, with 13 bases in between. CDR1 and CDR2 (germline): MNHNY, SVGAGI (reference sequence). This TCR derives from a woman in her fifties or sixties who had recovered from COVID-19. Material: peripheral blood. The gene calls are TRBV6-6 and TRBJ2-3; tentative D call: TRBD2 (5 bases). CDR3 sequence (DNA): TGTGCCAGCAGTTGGAGGACCCGTGACACAGATACGCAGTATTTT. Translating it yields CASSWRTRDTDTQYF.